These T cell receptor beta chains were read from a single sample in a study of CD8+ T cells in alopecia areata. Produced via immunoSEQ multiplex PCR; TCRdb's table is partial and in-frame only. The sample has 140,000 to 150,000 clones; around 49% are singletons. The source was CD4+ T cells sorted from blood, collected at week 0. The receptors here all came from a human donor with alopecia areata. CDR3s include the opening cysteine and the closing phenylalanine or tryptophan. D genes are given only for firm matches. A row's size may be missing; if present it is once, few, many or a size class.

j_call clone_size v_call d_call cdr3_aa cdr3_nt
TRBJ2-3 NA TRBV29-1 TRBD1 CSLGQATDTQYF TGCAGCCTAGGACAGGCCACAGATACGCAGTATTTT
TRBJ2-1 NA TRBV29-1 TRBD2 CSVGLAGWDEKFF TGCAGCGTGGGACTAGCGGGATGGGATGAGAAGTTCTTC
TRBJ2-6 NA TRBV6-1 NA CASSARGIVPGANVLTF TGTGCCAGCAGTGCCCGGGGGATCGTCCCTGGGGCCAACGTCCTGACTTTC
TRBJ1-5 many TRBV10-3 NA CAISESAANQPQHF TGTGCCATCAGTGAGTCCGCGGCGAATCAGCCCCAGCATTTT
TRBJ2-7 NA TRBV2 TRBD2 CASSDVGLAGDFDEQYF TGTGCCAGCAGTGATGTGGGACTAGCGGGAGACTTCGACGAGCAGTACTTC
TRBJ2-2 NA TRBV29-1 NA CSVVVGTTNTGELFF TGCAGCGTTGTCGTCGGGACAACGAACACCGGGGAGCTGTTTTTT
TRBJ2-5 NA TRBV7-2 NA CASSPRGAKETQYF TGTGCCAGCAGCCCTAGGGGGGCTAAAGAGACCCAGTACTTC
TRBJ2-7 NA TRBV6-6 NA CASSYTSEQYF TGTGCCAGCAGTTACACTTCCGAGCAGTACTTC
TRBJ1-2 NA TRBV7-9 NA CASSSHLSYGYTF TGTGCCAGCAGCTCACACCTGTCCTATGGCTACACCTTC
TRBJ2-3 NA TRBV30 NA CAWGRDTQYF TGTGCCTGGGGGCGGGATACGCAGTATTTT
TRBJ2-5 NA TRBV5-1 NA CASSLVLDQETQYF TGCGCCAGCAGCTTGGTGCTAGACCAAGAGACCCAGTACTTC
TRBJ2-3 NA TRBV5-1 NA CASSFERVTDTQYF TGCGCCAGCAGCTTTGAGAGGGTTACTGATACGCAGTATTTT
TRBJ2-3 few TRBV29-1 NA CSVEGTGTDTQYF TGCAGCGTTGAAGGAACTGGTACAGATACGCAGTATTTT
TRBJ1-5 NA TRBV23-1 NA CASSLLQTSNQPQHF TGCGCCAGCAGTCTATTGCAGACTAGCAATCAGCCCCAGCATTTT
TRBJ2-5 few TRBV4-2 NA CASSQVVSSVAGGETQYF TGTGCCAGCAGCCAAGTTGTTTCTTCGGTCGCAGGAGGGGAGACCCAGTACTTC
TRBJ2-1 few TRBV19 TRBD2 CASSPRGAGYNEQFF TGTGCCAGTAGTCCCCGGGGAGCGGGATACAATGAGCAGTTCTTC
TRBJ2-7 NA TRBV19 TRBD1 CASSPGQPYEQYF TGTGCCAGTAGTCCGGGACAGCCCTACGAGCAGTACTTC
TRBJ1-2 NA TRBV2 NA CASSDGYTF TGTGCCAGCAGTGATGGCTACACCTTC
TRBJ1-4 few TRBV28 NA CASSNPREGGNEKLFF TGTGCCAGCAGCAACCCTAGGGAGGGGGGAAATGAAAAACTGTTTTTT
TRBJ2-4 once TRBV15 NA CATSLDSSIAKNIQYF TGTGCCACCAGCCTCGACAGTTCCATAGCCAAAAACATTCAGTACTTC
TRBJ1-1 NA TRBV2 NA CASSEVGVGTEAFF TGTGCCAGCAGTGAAGTGGGCGTTGGAACTGAAGCTTTCTTT
TRBJ2-5 many TRBV10-3 NA CAISEPNQETQYF TGTGCCATCAGTGAGCCCAACCAAGAGACCCAGTACTTC